This TCR beta chain emerged from a study of cytomegalovirus exposure and HLA in healthy donors. There are 14 residues in the CDR3. Germline CDR1 SGHRS, CDR2 YFSETQ. With 0 bases removed from V and 9 bases from J, the gap between germline ends came to 13 bases. The protocol was immunoSEQ multiplex PCR, while the TCRdb copy is restricted to in-frame clones and leaves out a portion. The table includes fewer than 150,000 clones, 86% detected once. The chain joins TRBV5-1 to TRBJ2-1, with D maybe TRBD2 (7 bases). The source material was PBMCs. The receptor comes from a man aged 18 to 29 in good health and CMV-seronegative. The CDR3 loop is CASSLDRGAGEQFF. CDR3 nucleotides: TGCGCCAGCAGCTTGGATCGGGGGGCGGGTGAGCAGTTCTTC. The whole variable domain, filled in from reference TRBV5-1 and TRBJ2-1, reads KAGVTQTPRYLIKTRGQQVTLSCSPISGHRSVSWYQQTPGQGLQFLFEYFSETQRNKGNFPGRFSGRQFSNSRSEMNVSTLELGDSALYLCASSLDRGAGEQFFGPGTRLTVL.